The 17 T cell receptor beta chains below were found in one sample sequenced in a study of blood T cell repertoires in COVID-19 (dated by TCRdb to 2018 to 2020). Library generation was performed with the immunoSEQ multiplex PCR assay. TCRdb limited this immuneACCESS table to in-frame rearrangements with V and J called. A share of clones is missing; checked studies link under half to unresolved V genes, and the rest is unexplained. The sample yields about 190,000 clones; approximately 90% were counted once. Approximately 25% of the sample belongs to the ten largest clones. The sample comprised PBMCs or T cells enriched from blood (not recorded which). The source of these receptors is a woman between 40 and 50 years old in a cohort exposed to, infected with or recovered from COVID-19 (not recorded which).

The rearrangement uses TRBV5-1 and TRBJ2-7; possible D gene TRBD2, 6 bases. V shed 7 bases and J shed 3 bases, with 8 bases lying between them. CDR3 size: 11 residues. In germline, CDR1 is SGHRS, CDR2 YFSETQ. The CDR3 DNA reads TGCGCCAGCGGGGGGTTCTACGAGCAGTACTTC. Translating gives CASGGFYEQYF. Full variable domain (rest looked up from reference TRBV5-1 and TRBJ2-7): KAGVTQTPRYLIKTRGQQVTLSCSPISGHRSVSWYQQTPGQGLQFLFEYFSETQRNKGNFPGRFSGRQFSNSRSEMNVSTLELGDSALYLCASGGFYEQYFGPGTRLTVT.

V gene TRBV6-5 combines with J gene TRBJ2-7; TRBD2 is a possible D gene (7 bases). Per the germline V gene, CDR1 is MNHEY and CDR2 is SVGAGI. This CDR3 region has 15 residues. V lost 0 bases and J 7 bases, leaving 16 bases between the germline ends. The CDR3 region is CASSYSGGGQGEQYF. CDR3 nucleotide sequence: TGTGCCAGCAGTTACTCCGGCGGGGGCCAGGGAGAGCAGTACTTC.

This chain uses TRBV19 with TRBJ1-6; TRBD1 aligns across 8 bases. Unmatched junction bases numbered 9, after V lost 2 bases and J lost 9 bases. CDR1 is LNHDA and CDR2 is SQIVND in the germline V gene (reference sequence). This CDR3 region has 16 residues. This CDR3 reads CASSISLAGGFSPLHF. CDR3 DNA sequence: TGTGCCAGTAGTATATCCTTGGCAGGGGGCTTTTCACCCCTCCACTTT.

The chain couples TRBV6-1 to TRBJ2-2, with D possibly being TRBD2 (5 bases). CDR3 length: 13 amino acids. CDR1 and CDR2 (germline): MNHNS, SASEGT. V was clipped by 2 bases and J by 15 bases, with 16 bases between them. The CDR3 protein is CASSETRTGDLFF. The CDR3 DNA follows: TGTGCCAGCAGTGAAACCCGGACCGGGGATTTGTTTTTT.

The chain couples TRBV6-2 or TRBV6-3 to TRBJ1-1; D unresolved. Trimming cost V 4 bases and J 3 bases, with 6 bases left between them. The length of the CDR3 is 12 residues. CDR1 MNHEY and CDR2 SVGEGT come from the germline V gene. The DNA for the CDR3 is TGTGCCAGCAGTTTCGGGTACACTGAAGCTTTCTTT. This sequence encodes CASSFGYTEAFF.

The V call is TRBV11-3, the J call TRBJ1-5, with D maybe TRBD1 (5 bases). The CDR3 is 15 residues long. Trimming removed 1 base from V and 8 bases from J, with 15 bases in between. Germline lookup yields CDR1 SGHNT and CDR2 YENEEA. The CDR3 DNA sequence: TGTGCCAGCAGCTTAGTTCACAGGACCCATGAGCCCCAGCATTTT. As protein: CASSLVHRTHEPQHF.

The chain recombines TRBV28 with TRBJ2-7, with 10 bases identical to TRBD2. CDR3 length: 17 amino acids. CDR1 MDHEN and CDR2 SYDVKM come from the germline V gene. The junction had 15 bases not matched to a gene; V was cut back by 4 bases and J by 6 bases. CDR3 sequence (DNA): TGTGCCAGCAGTTCCTCCCGGACTAGCGGCAGGAAATCCGAGCAGTACTTC. Protein: CASSSSRTSGRKSEQYF.

The chain has TRBV6-5 and TRBJ1-1; weak D call: TRBD1 (6 bases). V was shortened by 8 bases and J by 1 base, with 11 bases between the two germline ends. Germline CDR1 and CDR2: MNHEY and SVGAGI. This CDR3 spans 13 amino acids. The CDR3 DNA is TGTGCCAGCGCGGACAGATCGAACACTGAAGCTTTCTTT. Translated, it gives CASADRSNTEAFF.

This clone occurred a few times. The genes are TRBV10-3 and TRBJ2-1; TRBD2 matches 15 bases. CDR3 length equals 15 residues. J lost 8 bases, V lost 3 bases, and 2 bases had no gene match. Germline CDR1 reads ENHRY; CDR2 reads SYGVKD. Here the CDR3 DNA reads TGTGCCATCAGTGAAAGGACTAGCGGGAGGGATGAGCAGTTCTTC. Its protein product is CAISERTSGRDEQFF.

The V and J genes are TRBV7-2 and TRBJ2-3, with 11 bases that match TRBD2. The V and J ends lost 1 base and 4 bases, in that order; junction bases with no gene match: 1. This CDR3 contains 15 residues. The germline CDR1 and CDR2 sequences are SGHTA and FQGNSA. Written as DNA, the CDR3 is TGTGCCAGCAGCTTAGTTAGCGGGGGGGCAGATACGCAGTATTTT. This gives the protein CASSLVSGGADTQYF.

This clone is a singleton in its sample. This chain joins TRBV7-9 and TRBJ2-7; possible D gene TRBD2, 5 bases. In germline, CDR1 is SEHNR, CDR2 FQNEAQ (reference sequence). The CDR3 totals 14 residues. The V and J ends lost 4 bases and 5 bases respectively, with 15 bases between them. Here the CDR3 reads CASSSGVLWDEQYF. The CDR3 DNA is TGTGCCAGCAGCTCCGGGGTTCTCTGGGACGAGCAGTACTTC.

The chain recombines TRBV4-2 with TRBJ2-2; 8 positions agree with TRBD1. CDR1 LGHNA and CDR2 YNFKEQ come from the germline V gene. The CDR3 spans 15 residues. The V segment lost 4 bases and the J segment 3 bases; nucleotides outside the gene matches: 4. DNA of the CDR3: TGTGCCAGCAGCCCTCGACAGGGGTACACCGGGGAGCTGTTTTTT. Translating it yields CASSPRQGYTGELFF.

V usage is TRBV6-5 and J usage is TRBJ1-1; D remains unclear. V dropped 9 bases and J dropped 5 bases, with 7 bases sitting between them. Germline V CDR1 and CDR2: MNHEY, SVGAGI. CDR3 length: 10 residues. The CDR3 DNA follows: TGTGCCAGTACGACTACTGAAGCTTTCTTT. It specifies CASTTTEAFF.

V and J are TRBV5-1 and TRBJ2-2; a weak D match, TRBD1 (5 bases). This CDR3 spans 16 amino acids. CDR1 and CDR2 from the germline V gene are SGHRS and YFSETQ. V gave up 1 base and J gave up 1 base, with 11 bases separating them. The CDR3 DNA reads TGCGCCAGCAGCTTGAGGGGCGCCGGGAACACCGGGGAGCTGTTTTTT. Translated: CASSLRGAGNTGELFF.

This rearrangement joins TRBV10-2 to TRBJ1-5, with D perhaps TRBD1 (5 bases). The germline gives CDR1 WSHSY, CDR2 SAAADI. The CDR3 has 17 residues. V was pared by 0 bases and J by 0 bases, with 12 bases between. The DNA of the CDR3 is TGCGCCAGCAGTGAGTCAGTGGGACTCGATAGCAATCAGCCCCAGCATTTT. It yields the protein CASSESVGLDSNQPQHF.

This clone has only one observation. CDR3 in DNA: TGTGCCAGTAGTAGGCCAGGCGCGAGACCAAATGAGCAGTTCTTC. Translating gives CASSRPGARPNEQFF. This chain links TRBV19 with TRBJ2-1; D not resolved. The CDR3 has 15 residues. Germline CDR1 reads LNHDA; CDR2 reads SQIVND (reference sequence). V was trimmed by 4 bases and J by 7 bases, leaving 17 bases between them.

The rearrangement uses TRBV6-6 and TRBJ2-2, with TRBD2 as a possible D gene (6 bases). Germline V gives CDR1 MNHNY, CDR2 SVGAGI (reference sequence). This CDR3 comprises 16 residues. With 6 bases removed from V and 3 bases from J, the gap between germline ends came to 17 bases. This CDR3 is CASRPQWGVDTGELFF. The CDR3, as DNA: TGTGCCAGCAGGCCTCAGTGGGGGGTTGACACCGGGGAGCTGTTTTTT.